The TCR beta chain described here comes from a study of blood T cell repertoires in COVID-19. Across the study: Donors in the United States, Italy and Spain gave samples during acute or convalescent COVID-19. In each case, the material was cDNA or gDNA derived from T cells, B-cell-depleted T cells, or PBMCs.

This clone came up a few times. Original methodology: Reference gene primer amplification yielded estimated nucleated cell counts. Here immunoSEQ multiplex PCR was the method, and the copy in TCRdb shows in-frame clones only, minus some. Clone size and the V and J calls come from that table; the DNA yielded D and trimming. The sample lists some 240,000 clones; more than 70% were seen once. The V end lost 4 bases, the J end lost 1 base, and 11 bases lay between the germline ends. The CDR3 has 14 amino acids. Germline loops: CDR1 SGHRS, CDR2 YFSETQ. The chain carries TRBV5-1 and TRBJ1-1, with a weak D call TRBD1 (5 bases). The sequence derives from a human donor in a cohort sampled during active COVID-19. The sequencing sample was made of peripheral blood. This chain's CDR3 is CASSQSTGNTEAFF. Here the CDR3 DNA reads TGCGCCAGCAGCCAATCAACAGGGAACACTGAAGCTTTCTTT. Based on the CDR3 plus reference TRBV5-1 and TRBJ1-1, the full variable domain is KAGVTQTPRYLIKTRGQQVTLSCSPISGHRSVSWYQQTPGQGLQFLFEYFSETQRNKGNFPGRFSGRQFSNSRSEMNVSTLELGDSALYLCASSQSTGNTEAFFGQGTRLTVV.